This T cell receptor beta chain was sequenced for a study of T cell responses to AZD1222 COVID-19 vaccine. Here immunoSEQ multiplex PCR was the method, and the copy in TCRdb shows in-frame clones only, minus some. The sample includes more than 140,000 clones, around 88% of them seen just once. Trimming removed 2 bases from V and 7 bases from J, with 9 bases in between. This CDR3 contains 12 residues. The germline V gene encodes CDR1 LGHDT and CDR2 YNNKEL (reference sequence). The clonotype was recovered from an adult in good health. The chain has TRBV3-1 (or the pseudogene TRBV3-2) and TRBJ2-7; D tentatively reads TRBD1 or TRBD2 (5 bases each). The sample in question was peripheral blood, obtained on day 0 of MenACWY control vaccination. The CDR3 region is CASSQPGTEQYF. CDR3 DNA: TGTGCCAGCAGCCAACCAGGGACGGAGCAGTACTTC.